This record concerns one T cell receptor (beta chain) sequence. The target antigen is unknown. This sample was taken from a study of Tregs in tolerant kidney transplant recipients. Method: immunoSEQ multiplex PCR; TCRdb's copy keeps in-frame clones and lacks some. The data hold 80,000 to 90,000 clones, with just over 90% observed a single time. General study results and limits: Biological reproducibility was not directly addressed in this study. Activated donor B cell expansion appeared to reveal the most relevant donor-specific TCRbeta repertoire.

The germline gives CDR1 SGHTA, CDR2 FQGNSA. The V and J ends lost 2 bases and 8 bases, in that order; junction bases with no gene match: 7. The CDR3 runs 14 residues. Input material: CD8+ T cells from blood. The chain uses TRBV7-2 and TRBJ1-2; 8 positions match TRBD1. The receptor's source is a human donor in good health. For the CDR3, the DNA is TGTGCCAGCAGCTTACGGGGACAGGCGGGAGGCTACACCTTC. It encodes CASSLRGQAGGYTF.